This TCR beta chain came from a study of cytomegalovirus exposure and HLA in healthy donors. Some clones are missing from TCRdb's copy, which holds only in-frame ones; the method was immunoSEQ multiplex PCR. The sample carries 200,000 or so clones, 85% to 95% recorded once. The TCR sequence derives from a woman under 30 in good health and CMV-seronegative. Sample: PBMCs.

The CDR3 sequence is CASETDLNTEAFF. The CDR3 nucleotides read TGTGCTAGTGAAACGGACTTGAACACTGAAGCTTTCTTT. The V gene is TRBV12-5, the J gene TRBJ1-1; no definite D call. The CDR3 contains 13 residues. Per germline, CDR1 LGHNT and CDR2 FRNRAP. The ends were cut back, 7 bases at V and 0 bases at J, with 9 bases in the middle.